These 26 T cell receptor beta chains were sequenced from one sample in a study of T cells after yellow fever vaccination. TCRdb re-called the 5' RACE reads through MiXCR, storing one row per CDR3 protein. In the table there are some 52,000 distinct CDR3 sequences, more than 6.5% of which are singletons. The specimen was CD8+ T cells not binding an NS4B(214-222) dextramer, sorted from PBMCs, collected about 49 days after the first yellow fever vaccination. These receptors all stem from a man between 18 and 35 years old who received the YFV17D yellow fever vaccine.

This clonotype was recorded many times. The chain carries TRBV15 and TRBJ2-5; 8 bases align to TRBD1. The CDR3 length is 15 residues. After removal of 1 base from V and 5 bases from J, the junction contained 6 bases not matched to a gene. Germline-derived CDR1 and CDR2 are LNHNV and YYDKDF (reference sequence). The DNA of the CDR3 is TGTGCCACCAGCAGAGTTTCAGGGGGCGAGGAGACCCAGTACTTC. Amino acids: CATSRVSGGEETQYF.

This clonotype was recorded many times. The rearrangement uses TRBV20-1 and TRBJ1-2; the D is unclear. The CDR3 totals 14 residues. Germline V gene sequence: CDR1 DFQATT, CDR2 SNEGSKA (reference sequence). Trimming took off 0 bases at V and 4 bases at J, with 12 bases between the two ends. The chain's CDR3 is CSAREADSTYGYTF. CDR3 bases: TGCAGTGCTAGAGAGGCCGACTCCACCTATGGCTACACCTTC.

In its sample, this clonotype was seen a few times. CDR3 bases: TGTGCCAGCAGCGCCCAGAGTGAGCGCACTGAAGCTTTCTTT. Translating gives CASSAQSERTEAFF. This chain connects TRBV13 to TRBJ1-1; D gene unclear. The CDR3 totals 14 residues. The ends were cut back, 5 bases at V and 4 bases at J, with 14 bases in the middle. Germline V gene sequence: CDR1 PRHDT, CDR2 FYEKMQ (reference sequence).

The CDR3 nucleotides are TGTGCCAGCAGCTCAGGGAATAGCGGAGGCTACGAGCAGTACTTC. This gives the protein CASSSGNSGGYEQYF. This chain links TRBV7-2 with TRBJ2-7; possible D gene TRBD2, 6 bases. Germline V lookup: CDR1 SGHTA, CDR2 FQGNSA. V shed 4 bases and J shed 3 bases, with 16 bases lying between them. This CDR3 region has 15 residues.

The chain links TRBV5-5 to TRBJ2-4; D remains ambiguous. The CDR3 extends over 16 amino acids. Germline CDR1 reads SGHKS; CDR2 reads YYEKEE (reference sequence). Trimming stripped 2 bases from V and 2 bases from J, with 14 bases between. CDR3: CASSFPEVGPKNIQYF. In DNA, the CDR3 is TGTGCCAGCAGCTTTCCAGAAGTAGGACCCAAAAACATTCAGTACTTC.

The sample holds many counts of this clonotype. The chain carries TRBV4-1 and TRBJ2-1, with D hard to call. With 1 base removed from V and 7 bases from J, the gap between germline ends came to 8 bases. The CDR3 contains 13 residues. CDR1 is MGHRA, CDR2 YSYEKL, per germline. Here the CDR3 DNA reads TGCGCCAGCAGCCAAGCGCTAGGGAATGAGCAGTTCTTC. Its translation: CASSQALGNEQFF.

This clonotype was recorded a few times. This chain joins TRBV24-1 and TRBJ2-2, with no clear D. CDR1 is KGHDR, CDR2 SFDVKD, per germline. The CDR3 length is 13 residues. V lost 5 bases and J lost 5, with 8 bases in between. The CDR3: CATSGSVTGELFF. The CDR3 region has the DNA TGTGCCACCAGTGGTTCGGTTACCGGGGAGCTGTTTTTT.

The chain combines TRBV19 with TRBJ2-3, with 13 bases fitting TRBD2. Trimming took 9 bases from V and 3 from J; bases not matched to a gene: 15. The CDR3 is 18 residues long. Germline CDR1 reads LNHDA; CDR2 reads SQIVND (reference sequence). The CDR3: CASQYRTSGGRGTDTQYF. The CDR3 DNA is TGTGCCAGCCAGTACCGGACTAGCGGGGGTCGGGGTACAGATACGCAGTATTTT. The variable domain in full, with the rest retrieved from reference TRBV19 and TRBJ2-3, is DGGITQSPKYLFRKEGQNVTLSCEQNLNHDAMYWYRQDPGQGLRLIYYSQIVNDFQKGDIAEGYSVSREKKESFPLTVTSAQKNPTAFYLCASQYRTSGGRGTDTQYFGPGTRLTVL.

This clonotype was recorded many times. The chain couples TRBV18 to TRBJ2-7; 10 bases are shared with TRBD1. From germline, CDR1 is KGHSH and CDR2 LQKENI. The trim removed 3 bases at V and 3 bases at J, leaving 8 bases unmatched. This CDR3 region has 16 residues. This CDR3 is CASSPPGTGALYEQYF. For the CDR3, the DNA is TGTGCCAGCTCACCCCCTGGGACAGGGGCCCTCTACGAGCAGTACTTC.

This clonotype was counted many times. The chain couples TRBV5-1 to TRBJ1-1; D remains ambiguous. The CDR3 is made up of 15 amino acids. Looked up from germline, CDR1 is SGHRS and CDR2 is YFSETQ. Deletions cut 0 bases from V and 1 base from J, with 10 bases between. The CDR3 is CASSLEGGRNTEAFF. The CDR3 DNA is TGCGCCAGCAGCTTGGAGGGAGGCCGGAACACTGAAGCTTTCTTT.

The gene calls are TRBV20-1 and TRBJ2-3, with D hard to call. CDR3 length: 14 amino acids. CDR1 and CDR2 (germline): DFQATT, SNEGSKA (reference sequence). V lost 6 bases and J lost 6, with 19 bases in between. The CDR3 reads CSARQANHGDTQYF. In DNA, the CDR3 is TGCAGTGCCCGCCAGGCCAACCACGGGGATACGCAGTATTTT.

This clonotype came up many times. The chain couples TRBV28 to TRBJ2-3; tentative D call: TRBD1 (6 bases). Trimming took off 2 bases at V and 5 bases at J, with 11 bases between the two ends. The V gene's germline CDR1 is MDHEN and CDR2 SYDVKM. The CDR3 spans 14 residues. The CDR3 DNA follows: TGTGCCAGCAGTTTAGATGCAGGGGAAGATACGCAGTATTTT. This translates into CASSLDAGEDTQYF. Full variable domain (outside the CDR3, taken from reference TRBV28 and TRBJ2-3): DVKVTQSSRYLVKRTGEKVFLECVQDMDHENMFWYRQDPGLGLRLIYFSYDVKMKEKGDIPEGYSVSREKKERFSLILESASTNQTSMYLCASSLDAGEDTQYFGPGTRLTVL.

The chain combines TRBV20-1 with TRBJ1-2, with 7 bases identical to TRBD1. This CDR3 contains 14 residues. Germline values: CDR1 DFQATT, CDR2 SNEGSKA (reference sequence). With V trimmed by 3 bases and J by 2 bases, 6 bases remained unmatched. The CDR3 is CSASRQGGNYGYTF. DNA for the CDR3: TGCAGTGCTAGCCGGCAGGGGGGGAACTATGGCTACACCTTC.

J is TRBJ2-7 and V is TRBV12-5, with D maybe TRBD1 (5 bases). Per germline, CDR1 LGHNT and CDR2 FRNRAP. The CDR3 runs to 13 residues. Trimming took off 1 base at V and 5 bases at J, with 9 bases between the two ends. CDR3 residues: CASGLEGFNEQYF. The CDR3 nucleotides are TGTGCTAGTGGTTTGGAGGGGTTCAACGAGCAGTACTTC.

The CDR3 DNA follows: TGTGCCAGCAGCGTTACGTCGGGGGGTTTTAATGAGCAGTTCTTC. It codes for CASSVTSGGFNEQFF. This chain connects TRBV12-3 or TRBV12-4 to TRBJ2-1; 7 bases agree with TRBD2. This CDR3 has 15 residues. Germline trimming cut 6 bases from V and 7 bases from J; bases unmatched to any gene: 12.

This clonotype was picked up a small number of times. This sequence joins TRBV4-3 and TRBJ2-7; a weak D match, TRBD1 (6 bases). V was shortened by 0 bases and J by 5 bases, with 17 bases between the two germline ends. CDR1 is LGHNA and CDR2 is YSLEER in the germline V gene. CDR3 size: 16 residues. DNA for the CDR3: TGCGCCAGCAGCCAAGAATGGGCGAACAGGGTAGACGAGCAGTACTTC. It encodes CASSQEWANRVDEQYF.

This clonotype was seen repeatedly, ten times or more. This chain uses TRBV5-1 with TRBJ1-2; D gene uncertain. The length of the CDR3 is 13 residues. Germline V gene sequence: CDR1 SGHRS, CDR2 YFSETQ. With 3 bases removed from V and 4 bases from J, the gap between germline ends came to 10 bases. The CDR3 DNA sequence: TGCGCCAGCAGCTCCAACTCTCCCTATGGCTACACCTTC. This gives the protein CASSSNSPYGYTF. Full variable domain (outside the CDR3, taken from reference TRBV5-1 and TRBJ1-2): KAGVTQTPRYLIKTRGQQVTLSCSPISGHRSVSWYQQTPGQGLQFLFEYFSETQRNKGNFPGRFSGRQFSNSRSEMNVSTLELGDSALYLCASSSNSPYGYTFGSGTRLTVV.

In its sample, this clonotype was seen a few times. The V gene is TRBV7-9, the J gene TRBJ1-2; D is unresolved. The germline gives CDR1 SEHNR, CDR2 FQNEAQ (reference sequence). The CDR3 is made up of 9 amino acids. V was shortened by 10 bases and J by 3 bases, with 3 bases between the two germline ends. CDR3 sequence reads: CATDYGYTF. The CDR3 DNA sequence: TGTGCCACCGACTATGGCTACACCTTC.

The CDR3 bases are TGCGCCAGCAGCTTGGCGCCACTCGTGGGCAATCAGCCCCAGCATTTT. This translates into CASSLAPLVGNQPQHF. V usage is TRBV5-1 and J usage is TRBJ1-5; D not resolved. Trimming removed 0 bases from V and 2 bases from J, with 12 bases in between. CDR1 is SGHRS, CDR2 YFSETQ, per germline. This CDR3 has 16 residues. The complete variable domain, with remaining parts taken from reference TRBV5-1 and TRBJ1-5, reads KAGVTQTPRYLIKTRGQQVTLSCSPISGHRSVSWYQQTPGQGLQFLFEYFSETQRNKGNFPGRFSGRQFSNSRSEMNVSTLELGDSALYLCASSLAPLVGNQPQHFGDGTRLSIL.

This clonotype has more than one count but fewer than ten. The chain couples TRBV5-1 to TRBJ2-1; D remains unclear. CDR1 SGHRS and CDR2 YFSETQ come from the germline V gene. This CDR3 region has 15 residues. V lost 4 bases and J 0 bases, leaving 11 bases between the germline ends. The CDR3 sequence: CASSAAWSSYNEQFF. CDR3 nucleotides: TGCGCCAGCAGCGCGGCCTGGAGCTCCTACAATGAGCAGTTCTTC.

This clonotype has at least ten counts. V usage is TRBV4-2 and J usage is TRBJ2-1, with TRBD2 as a possible D gene (5 bases). This CDR3 has 17 residues. Germline lookup yields CDR1 LGHNA and CDR2 YNFKEQ. With 1 base removed from V and 5 bases from J, the gap between germline ends came to 18 bases. The CDR3 reads CASSQGAIRGHHNEQFF. The CDR3 nucleotides read TGTGCCAGCAGCCAAGGAGCGATCCGAGGGCATCACAATGAGCAGTTCTTC.

The J gene is TRBJ1-2, the V gene TRBV13; TRBD1 matches 8 bases. The CDR3 totals 17 residues. V dropped 2 bases and J dropped 4; count of bases not matched to a gene: 12. CDR1 and CDR2 from the germline V gene are PRHDT and FYEKMQ (reference sequence). The CDR3, as DNA: TGTGCCAGCAGCTTAAAGGTGACAGGGGAGGGAATCTATGGCTACACCTTC. This gives the protein CASSLKVTGEGIYGYTF. Variable domain in full (rest from reference TRBV13 and TRBJ1-2): AAGVIQSPRHLIKEKRETATLKCYPIPRHDTVYWYQQGPGQDPQFLISFYEKMQSDKGSIPDRFSAQQFSDYHSELNMSSLELGDSALYFCASSLKVTGEGIYGYTFGSGTRLTVV.

The chain uses TRBV20-1 and TRBJ2-3; 11 nucleotides align to TRBD2. The trim removed 2 bases at V and 5 bases at J, leaving 9 bases unmatched. This CDR3 spans 16 amino acids. Germline values: CDR1 DFQATT, CDR2 SNEGSKA (reference sequence). CDR3 region: CSARTVAGGPIDTQYF. DNA of the CDR3: TGCAGTGCTAGAACTGTAGCGGGGGGGCCCATAGATACGCAGTATTTT.

The table lists this clonotype with a few counts. The chain uses TRBV7-8 and TRBJ1-1, with D tentatively TRBD1 (5 bases). Germline values: CDR1 SGHVS, CDR2 FQNEAQ. This CDR3 region has 14 residues. The V and J ends lost 5 bases and 6 bases respectively, with 16 bases between them. CDR3 region: CASSNKRGRPEAFF. The DNA of the CDR3 is TGTGCCAGCAGCAACAAACGGGGGAGGCCTGAAGCTTTCTTT. Based on the CDR3 plus reference TRBV7-8 and TRBJ1-1, the full variable domain is GAGVSQSPRYKVAKRGQDVALRCDPISGHVSLFWYQQALGQGPEFLTYFQNEAQLDKSGLPSDRFFAERPEGSVSTLKIQRTQQEDSAVYLCASSNKRGRPEAFFGQGTRLTVV.

This clonotype was observed at least ten times. The genes are TRBV7-8 and TRBJ1-5, with a weak D call TRBD1 (5 bases). The CDR3 is 18 residues long. The V and J ends lost 1 base and 0 bases respectively, with 16 bases between them. Per the germline V gene, CDR1 is SGHVS and CDR2 is FQNEAQ. For the CDR3, the DNA is TGTGCCAGCAGCTTAGTAGTGGTTAGGGACTATAGCAATCAGCCCCAGCATTTT. It is translated as CASSLVVVRDYSNQPQHF.

This clonotype was counted many times. The chain has TRBV28 and TRBJ2-5; TRBD2 might be the D (6 bases). CDR1 is MDHEN and CDR2 is SYDVKM in the germline V gene. This CDR3 comprises 14 residues. V was trimmed by 6 bases and J by 4 bases, leaving 15 bases between them. Written as DNA, the CDR3 is TGTGCCAGCAGCCCGACTAGACGGGGAGAGACCCAGTACTTC. This encodes CASSPTRRGETQYF.